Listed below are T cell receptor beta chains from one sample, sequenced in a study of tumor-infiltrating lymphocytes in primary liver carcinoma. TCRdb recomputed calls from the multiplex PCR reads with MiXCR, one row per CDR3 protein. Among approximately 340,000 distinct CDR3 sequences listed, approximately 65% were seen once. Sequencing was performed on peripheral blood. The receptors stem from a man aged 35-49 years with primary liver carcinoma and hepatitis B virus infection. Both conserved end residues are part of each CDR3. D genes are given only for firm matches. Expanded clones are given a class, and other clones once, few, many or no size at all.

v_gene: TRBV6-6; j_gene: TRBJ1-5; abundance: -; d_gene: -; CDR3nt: TGTGCCAGCAAAGATGGCAATCCGTCCCAGCATTTT; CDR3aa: CASKDGNPSQHF
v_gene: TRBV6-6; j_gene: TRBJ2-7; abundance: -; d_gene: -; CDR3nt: TGTGCCAACAGTTACCCTCTCAACGAGCAGTACTTC; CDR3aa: CANSYPLNEQYF
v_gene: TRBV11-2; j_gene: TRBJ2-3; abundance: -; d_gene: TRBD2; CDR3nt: TGTGCCAGCAGCTTAACCCTACTAGCGGGAGATCCAACAGATACGCAGTATTTT; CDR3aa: CASSLTLLAGDPTDTQYF
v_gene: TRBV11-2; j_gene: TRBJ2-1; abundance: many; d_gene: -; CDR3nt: TGTGCCAGCAGCCCAGACGTGGGACTGGCGGGAAGGGAGCAGTTCTTC; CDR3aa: CASSPDVGLAGREQFF
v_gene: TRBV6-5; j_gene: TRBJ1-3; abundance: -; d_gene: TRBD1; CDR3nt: TGTGCCAGCAACTTGACAGGGGGCGAGGGGGGAAACACCATATATTTT; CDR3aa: CASNLTGGEGGNTIYF
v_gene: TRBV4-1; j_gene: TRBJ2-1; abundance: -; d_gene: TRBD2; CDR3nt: TGCGCCAGCAGCCAACTAGCGGGACAGAGCTCCTACAATGAGCAGTTCTTC; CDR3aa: CASSQLAGQSSYNEQFF
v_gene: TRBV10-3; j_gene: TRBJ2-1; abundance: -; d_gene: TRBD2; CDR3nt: TGTGCCATCGGTGCGGGGGAGCCCCCGTACAATGAGCAGTTCTTC; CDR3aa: CAIGAGEPPYNEQFF
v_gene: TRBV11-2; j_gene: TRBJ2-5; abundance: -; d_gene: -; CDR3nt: TGTGCCAGCAGCACCACACCACAAGAGACCCAGTACTTC; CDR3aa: CASSTTPQETQYF
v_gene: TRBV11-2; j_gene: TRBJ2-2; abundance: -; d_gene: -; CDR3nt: TGTGCCAGCAGCTTGATACGGAATGACACCGGGGAGCTGTTTTTT; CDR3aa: CASSLIRNDTGELFF
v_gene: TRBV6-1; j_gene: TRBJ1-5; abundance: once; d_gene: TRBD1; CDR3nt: TGTGTCAGCAGGGACAGGAGGGGTAGTGGCAATCAGCCCCAGCATTTT; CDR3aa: CVSRDRRGSGNQPQHF
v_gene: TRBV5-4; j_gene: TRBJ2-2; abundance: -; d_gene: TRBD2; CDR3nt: TGTGCCAGCAGCTTGGAGGAGGGACTAGCGGGAGCGACGGGGGAGCTGTTTTTT; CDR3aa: CASSLEEGLAGATGELFF
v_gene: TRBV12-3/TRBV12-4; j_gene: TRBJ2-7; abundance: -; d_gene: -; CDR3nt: TGTGCCAGCAGCTCCGGACAAGCGGATGCCTATGAGCAGTACTTC; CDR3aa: CASSSGQADAYEQYF